One and the same sample provided the 10 T cell receptor beta chains below, sequenced in a study of CD8 T cells in ankylosing spondylitis. Antigen specificity for these receptors is unknown. Findings and caveats of the study: A TCR beta motif of roughly eight highly homologous variants seemed to mark ankylosing spondylitis blood.

TCRdb analysed the 5' RACE reads with MiXCR anew, one entry per CDR3 protein. The table has about 420,000 distinct CDR3 sequences, 20% to 25% seen once. The sequenced sample was blood, either unsorted or a sorted T cell fraction (not recorded which). All receptors derive from a male donor with ankylosing spondylitis.

V and J are TRBV7-2 and TRBJ2-1, with 7 bases lining up with TRBD2. The CDR3 extends over 16 amino acids. V trimming: 1 base; J trimming: 2 bases; junction bases outside the gene matches: 5. The germline V gene encodes CDR1 SGHTA and CDR2 FQGNSA. CDR3 loop: CASSLGLAEAYNEQFF. The CDR3 nucleotides are TGTGCCAGCAGCTTAGGGCTAGCGGAGGCCTACAATGAGCAGTTCTTC.

The chain combines TRBV20-1 with TRBJ2-7; D perhaps matches TRBD2 (6 bases). Germline CDR1 and CDR2: DFQATT and SNEGSKA (reference sequence). CDR3 size: 15 residues. Deletions cut 1 base from V and 3 bases from J, with 16 bases between. CDR3 nucleotide sequence: TGCAGTGCTAGAGCGGGGGACCCGTCGGTCTACGAGCAGTACTTC. Translated: CSARAGDPSVYEQYF.

This clonotype was seen many times. The rearrangement uses TRBV12-3 or TRBV12-4 and TRBJ2-4; 9 nucleotides align to TRBD2. J was trimmed by 4 bases and V by 6 bases; bases with no gene match: 7. This CDR3 is 15 amino acids long. CDR3 in DNA: TGTGCCAGCAGGTCCTCAGCGGGGGGAAAAAACATTCAGTACTTC. This encodes CASRSSAGGKNIQYF.

The V and J genes are TRBV7-2 and TRBJ2-5, with 11 bases lining up with TRBD2. Germline V CDR1 and CDR2: SGHTA, FQGNSA. This CDR3 is 15 amino acids long. Losses at the gene ends were 5 bases for V and 5 bases for J; bases not matched to a gene: 7. The CDR3 reads CASSMVAGGDETQYF. Here the CDR3 DNA reads TGTGCCAGCAGCATGGTAGCGGGAGGGGATGAGACCCAGTACTTC. Together with reference TRBV7-2 and TRBJ2-5, the CDR3 gives the full variable domain: GAGVSQSPSNKVTEKGKDVELRCDPISGHTALYWYRQSLGQGLEFLIYFQGNSAPDKSGLPSDRFSAERTGGSVSTLTIQRTQQEDSAVYLCASSMVAGGDETQYFGPGTRLLVL.

This clonotype has a handful of counts. CDR3 protein: CASSYRWRGEVSEQYF. CDR3 DNA sequence: TGTGCCAGCAGTTACAGGTGGCGGGGCGAGGTGAGCGAGCAGTACTTC. The gene calls are TRBV6-2 or TRBV6-3 and TRBJ2-7, with D perhaps matching TRBD2 (6 bases). CDR3 length equals 16 residues. Germline-derived CDR1 and CDR2 are MNHEY and SVGEGT. Trimming took 2 bases from V and 6 from J, leaving 20 bases between them.

This clonotype was seen a handful of times. The rearrangement joins TRBV20-1 to TRBJ1-1; D is undetermined. CDR1 and CDR2 from the germline V gene are DFQATT and SNEGSKA (reference sequence). V was pared by 0 bases and J by 6 bases, with 17 bases between. CDR3 length: 15 residues. CDR3 DNA sequence: TGCAGTGCTAGAGATTCTAAAGAGGTGATCCCTGAAGCTTTCTTT. Translation: CSARDSKEVIPEAFF.

This chain connects TRBV29-1 to TRBJ2-2, with 7 bases that match TRBD2. The ends lost 7 bases at V and 6 bases at J; junction bases unmatched: 11. CDR3 size: 14 residues. Germline values: CDR1 SQVTM, CDR2 ANQGSEA. The CDR3 reads CSAETSITPGELFF. DNA of the CDR3: TGCAGCGCTGAGACTAGCATCACCCCCGGGGAGCTGTTTTTT.

The table lists this clonotype with a few counts. The chain uses TRBV7-8 and TRBJ2-4; D gene ambiguous. The ends were cut back, 0 bases at V and 7 bases at J, with 4 bases in the middle. CDR1 SGHVS and CDR2 FQNEAQ come from the germline V gene. The CDR3 runs 12 residues. CDR3 nucleotides: TGTGCCAGCAGCTTAGCTCTGAACATTCAGTACTTC. This translates into CASSLALNIQYF.

The chain links TRBV20-1 to TRBJ2-1; TRBD1 agrees at 8 bases. Germline CDR1 and CDR2: DFQATT and SNEGSKA (reference sequence). With 3 bases clipped from V and 6 bases from J, the junction kept 7 bases outside the gene matches. This CDR3 is built from 14 residues. CDR3 protein: CSASRTGIPNEQFF. The CDR3 region has the DNA TGCAGTGCTAGTAGGACAGGGATTCCCAATGAGCAGTTCTTC.

This clonotype was found a few times. The chain uses TRBV6-4 and TRBJ2-1; tentative D call: TRBD1 (6 bases). The V gene lost 6 bases and the J gene lost 0 bases, with 15 bases spanning the gap. There are 16 residues in the CDR3. Germline V gene data show CDR1 as MRHNA and CDR2 as SNTAGT. The DNA for the CDR3 is TGTGCCAGCAGCCGAAGGGCGGACAGCTCCTACAATGAGCAGTTCTTC. Amino acids: CASSRRADSSYNEQFF.